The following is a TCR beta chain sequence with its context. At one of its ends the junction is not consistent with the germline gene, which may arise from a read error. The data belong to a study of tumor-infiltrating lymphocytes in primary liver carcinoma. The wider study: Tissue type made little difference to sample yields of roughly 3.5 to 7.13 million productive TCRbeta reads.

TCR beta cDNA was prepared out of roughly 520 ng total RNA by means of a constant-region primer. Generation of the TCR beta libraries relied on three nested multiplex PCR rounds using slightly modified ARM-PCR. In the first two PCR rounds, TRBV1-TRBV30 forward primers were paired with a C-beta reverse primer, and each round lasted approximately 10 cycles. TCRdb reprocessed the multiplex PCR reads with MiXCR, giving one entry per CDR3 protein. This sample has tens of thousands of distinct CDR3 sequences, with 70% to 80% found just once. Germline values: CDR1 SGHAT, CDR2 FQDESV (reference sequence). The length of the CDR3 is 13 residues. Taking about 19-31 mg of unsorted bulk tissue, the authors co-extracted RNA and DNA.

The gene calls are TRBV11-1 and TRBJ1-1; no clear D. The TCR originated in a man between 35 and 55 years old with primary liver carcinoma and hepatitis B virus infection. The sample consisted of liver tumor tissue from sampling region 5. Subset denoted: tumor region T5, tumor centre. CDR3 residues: CASSRRVDTEAFF. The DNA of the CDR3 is TGTGCTAGCAGCCGCCGGGTAGACACTGAAGCTTTCTTT. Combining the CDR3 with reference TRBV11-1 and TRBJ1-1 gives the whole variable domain EAEVAQSPRYKITEKSQAVAFWCDPISGHATLYWYRQILGQGPELLVQFQDESVVDDSQLPKDRFSAERLKGVDSTLKIQPAELGDSAMYLCASSRRVDTEAFFGQGTRLTVV.